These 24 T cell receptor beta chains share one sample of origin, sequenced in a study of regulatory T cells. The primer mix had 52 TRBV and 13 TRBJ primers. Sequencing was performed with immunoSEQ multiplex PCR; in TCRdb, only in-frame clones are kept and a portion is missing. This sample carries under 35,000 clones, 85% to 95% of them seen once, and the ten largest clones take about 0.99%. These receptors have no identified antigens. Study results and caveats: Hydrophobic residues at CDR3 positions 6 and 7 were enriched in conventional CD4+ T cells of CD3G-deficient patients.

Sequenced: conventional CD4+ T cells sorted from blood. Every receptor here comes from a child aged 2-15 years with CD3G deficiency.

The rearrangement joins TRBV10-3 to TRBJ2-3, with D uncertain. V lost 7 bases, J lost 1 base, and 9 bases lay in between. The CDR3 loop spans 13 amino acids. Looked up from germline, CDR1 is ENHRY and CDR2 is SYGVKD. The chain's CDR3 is CAINGPGTDTQYF. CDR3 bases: TGTGCCATCAACGGACCAGGCACAGATACGCAGTATTTT.

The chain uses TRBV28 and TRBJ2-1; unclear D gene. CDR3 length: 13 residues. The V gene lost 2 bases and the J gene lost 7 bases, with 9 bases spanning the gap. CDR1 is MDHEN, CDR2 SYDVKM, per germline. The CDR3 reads CASSLPAVNEQFF. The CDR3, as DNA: TGTGCCAGCAGTTTACCCGCTGTTAATGAGCAGTTCTTC.

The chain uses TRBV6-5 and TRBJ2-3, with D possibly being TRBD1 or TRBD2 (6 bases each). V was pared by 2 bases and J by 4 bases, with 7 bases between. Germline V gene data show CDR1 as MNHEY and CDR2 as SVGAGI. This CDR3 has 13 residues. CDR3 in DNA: TGTGCCAGCAGTTACAGGGGGGCAGATACGCAGTATTTT. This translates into CASSYRGADTQYF.

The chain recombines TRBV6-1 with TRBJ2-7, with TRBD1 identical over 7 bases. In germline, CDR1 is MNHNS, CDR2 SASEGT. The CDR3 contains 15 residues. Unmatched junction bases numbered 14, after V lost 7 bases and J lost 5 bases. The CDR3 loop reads CASTIRQGPTHEQYF. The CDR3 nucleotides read TGTGCCAGCACTATCAGACAGGGCCCTACCCACGAGCAGTACTTC.

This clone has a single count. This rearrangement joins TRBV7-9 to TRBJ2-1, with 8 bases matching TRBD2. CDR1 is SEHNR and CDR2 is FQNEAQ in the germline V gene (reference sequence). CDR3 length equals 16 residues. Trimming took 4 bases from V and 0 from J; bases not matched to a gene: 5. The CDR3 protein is CASSSREASSYNEQFF. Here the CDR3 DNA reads TGTGCCAGCAGCTCGCGGGAGGCTAGCTCCTACAATGAGCAGTTCTTC.

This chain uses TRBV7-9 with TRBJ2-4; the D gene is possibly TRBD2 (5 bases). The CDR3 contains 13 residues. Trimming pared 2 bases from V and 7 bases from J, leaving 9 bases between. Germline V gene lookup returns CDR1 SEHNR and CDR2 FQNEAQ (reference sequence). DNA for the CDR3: TGTGCCAGCAGCTTACTAGAGGGTAACATTCAGTACTTC. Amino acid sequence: CASSLLEGNIQYF.

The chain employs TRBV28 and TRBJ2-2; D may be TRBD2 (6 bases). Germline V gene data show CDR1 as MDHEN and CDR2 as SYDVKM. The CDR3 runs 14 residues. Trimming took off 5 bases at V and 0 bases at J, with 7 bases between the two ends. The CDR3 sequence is CASSAGSNTGELFF. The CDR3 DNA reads TGTGCCAGCAGTGCGGGGTCGAACACCGGGGAGCTGTTTTTT.

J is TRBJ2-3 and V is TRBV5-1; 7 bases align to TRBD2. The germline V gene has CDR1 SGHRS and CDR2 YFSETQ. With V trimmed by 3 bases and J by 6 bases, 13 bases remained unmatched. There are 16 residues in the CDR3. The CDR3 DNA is TGCGCCAGCAGCTCCCGTGGGGAGCGGGGTGGTGATACGCAGTATTTT. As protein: CASSSRGERGGDTQYF.

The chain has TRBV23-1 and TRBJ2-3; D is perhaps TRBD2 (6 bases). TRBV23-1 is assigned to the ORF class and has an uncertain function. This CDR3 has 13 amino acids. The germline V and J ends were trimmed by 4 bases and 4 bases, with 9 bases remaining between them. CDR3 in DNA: TGCGCCAGCAGTCGGGGGGAGGCAGATACGCAGTATTTT. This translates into CASSRGEADTQYF.

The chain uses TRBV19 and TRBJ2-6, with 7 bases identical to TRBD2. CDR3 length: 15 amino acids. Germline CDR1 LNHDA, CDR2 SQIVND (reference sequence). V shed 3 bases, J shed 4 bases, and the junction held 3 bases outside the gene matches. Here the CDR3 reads CASSMRGSGANVLTF. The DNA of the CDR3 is TGTGCCAGTAGTATGCGGGGGTCAGGGGCCAACGTCCTGACTTTC.

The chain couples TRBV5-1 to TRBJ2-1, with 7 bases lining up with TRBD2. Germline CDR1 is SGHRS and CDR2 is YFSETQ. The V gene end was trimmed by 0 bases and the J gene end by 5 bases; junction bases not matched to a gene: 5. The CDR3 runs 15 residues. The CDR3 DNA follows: TGCGCCAGCAGCTTGGGTCTAGCGGTTAACAATGAGCAGTTCTTC. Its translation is CASSLGLAVNNEQFF.

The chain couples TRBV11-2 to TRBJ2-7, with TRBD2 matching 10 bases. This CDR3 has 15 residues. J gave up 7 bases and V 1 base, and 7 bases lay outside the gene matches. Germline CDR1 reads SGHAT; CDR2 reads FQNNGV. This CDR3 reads CASSLGPGLAREQYF. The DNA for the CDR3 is TGTGCCAGCAGCTTAGGCCCGGGACTAGCGCGGGAGCAGTACTTC.

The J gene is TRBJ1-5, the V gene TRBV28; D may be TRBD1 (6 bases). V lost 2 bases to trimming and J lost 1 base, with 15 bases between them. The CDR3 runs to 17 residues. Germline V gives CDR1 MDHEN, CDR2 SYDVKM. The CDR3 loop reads CASSLVLGRGSNQPQHF. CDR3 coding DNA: TGTGCCAGCAGTTTAGTGCTGGGTAGGGGGAGCAATCAGCCCCAGCATTTT.

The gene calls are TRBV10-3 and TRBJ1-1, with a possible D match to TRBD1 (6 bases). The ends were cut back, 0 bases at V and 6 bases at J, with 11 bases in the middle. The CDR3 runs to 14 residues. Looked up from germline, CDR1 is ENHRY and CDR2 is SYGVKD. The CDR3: CAISESAGDAEAFF. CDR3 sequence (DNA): TGTGCCATCAGTGAGTCCGCAGGGGATGCTGAAGCTTTCTTT.

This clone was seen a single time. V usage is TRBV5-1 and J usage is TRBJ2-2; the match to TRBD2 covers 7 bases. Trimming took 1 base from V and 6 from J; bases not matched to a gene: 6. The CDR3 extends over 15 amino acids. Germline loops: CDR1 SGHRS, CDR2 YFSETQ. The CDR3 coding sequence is TGCGCCAGCAGCTTGCTTGGCGGGAGAGCCGGGGAGCTGTTTTTT. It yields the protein CASSLLGGRAGELFF.

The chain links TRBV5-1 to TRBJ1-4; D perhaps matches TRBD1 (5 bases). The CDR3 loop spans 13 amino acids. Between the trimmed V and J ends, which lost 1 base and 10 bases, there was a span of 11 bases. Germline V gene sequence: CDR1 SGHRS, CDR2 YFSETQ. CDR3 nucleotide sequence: TGCGCCAGCAGCTTGTCGGGGACTGGAAAACTGTTTTTT. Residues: CASSLSGTGKLFF.

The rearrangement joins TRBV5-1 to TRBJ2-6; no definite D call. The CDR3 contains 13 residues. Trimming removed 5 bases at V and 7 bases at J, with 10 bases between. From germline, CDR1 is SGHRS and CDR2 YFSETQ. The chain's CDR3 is CASSPGYANVLTF. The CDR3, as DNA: TGCGCCAGCAGTCCTGGGTACGCCAACGTCCTGACTTTC. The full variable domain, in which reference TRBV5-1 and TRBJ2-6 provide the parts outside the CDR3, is KAGVTQTPRYLIKTRGQQVTLSCSPISGHRSVSWYQQTPGQGLQFLFEYFSETQRNKGNFPGRFSGRQFSNSRSEMNVSTLELGDSALYLCASSPGYANVLTFGAGSRLTVL.

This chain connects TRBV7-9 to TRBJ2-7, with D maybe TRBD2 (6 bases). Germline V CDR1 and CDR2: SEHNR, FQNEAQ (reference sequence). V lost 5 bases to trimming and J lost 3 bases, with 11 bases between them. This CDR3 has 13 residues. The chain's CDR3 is CASSPRGGYEQYF. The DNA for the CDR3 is TGTGCCAGCAGCCCCCGGGGAGGCTACGAGCAGTACTTC.

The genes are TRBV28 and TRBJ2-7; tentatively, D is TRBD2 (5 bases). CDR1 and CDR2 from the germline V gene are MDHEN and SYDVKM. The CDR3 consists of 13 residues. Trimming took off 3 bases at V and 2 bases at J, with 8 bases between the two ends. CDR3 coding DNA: TGTGCCAGCAGTTTCCCCGGGGCCTACGAGCAGTACTTC. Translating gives CASSFPGAYEQYF.

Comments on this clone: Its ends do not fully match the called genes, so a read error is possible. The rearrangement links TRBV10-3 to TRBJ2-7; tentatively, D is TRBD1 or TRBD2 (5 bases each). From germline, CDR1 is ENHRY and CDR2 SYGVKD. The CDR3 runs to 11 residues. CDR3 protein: CATSSGAEQYF. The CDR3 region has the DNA TGTGCCACCAGTTCCGGGGCCGAGCAGTACTTC.

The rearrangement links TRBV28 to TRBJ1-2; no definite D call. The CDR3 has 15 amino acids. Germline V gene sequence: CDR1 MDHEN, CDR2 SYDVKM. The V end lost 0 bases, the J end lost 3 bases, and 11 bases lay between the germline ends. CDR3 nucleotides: TGTGCCAGCAGTTTATGGGGGAGATCGTACTATGGCTACACCTTC. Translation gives CASSLWGRSYYGYTF.

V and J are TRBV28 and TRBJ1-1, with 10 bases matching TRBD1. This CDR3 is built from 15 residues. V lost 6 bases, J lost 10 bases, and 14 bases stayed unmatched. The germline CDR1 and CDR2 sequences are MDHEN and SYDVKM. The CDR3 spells CASSFRDRGGPLAFF. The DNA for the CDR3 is TGTGCCAGCAGCTTCAGGGACAGGGGCGGACCATTAGCTTTCTTT.

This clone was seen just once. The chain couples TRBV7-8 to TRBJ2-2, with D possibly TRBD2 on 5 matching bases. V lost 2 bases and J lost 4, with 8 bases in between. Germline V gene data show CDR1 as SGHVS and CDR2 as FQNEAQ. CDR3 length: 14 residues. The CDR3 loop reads CASSLIGSTGELFF. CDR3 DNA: TGTGCCAGCAGCTTAATAGGGAGCACCGGGGAGCTGTTTTTT.

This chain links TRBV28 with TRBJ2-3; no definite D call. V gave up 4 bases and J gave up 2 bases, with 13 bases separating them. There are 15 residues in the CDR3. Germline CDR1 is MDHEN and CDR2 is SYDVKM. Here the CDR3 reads CASSSPPELTDTQYF. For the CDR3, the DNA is TGTGCCAGCAGTTCCCCTCCGGAACTCACAGATACGCAGTATTTT.